This TCR beta chain was documented in a study of blood T cell repertoires in COVID-19. Study-level information: Acute and convalescent COVID-19 specimens originated in the United States, Italy and Spain.

The method was immunoSEQ multiplex PCR; TCRdb's version includes in-frame clones alone and lacks a portion of them. The data show some 140,000 clones, with around 82% seen just once and 5.5% held by the top ten. All enrollees were about 18 to 89 years old and from roughly 22 US areas. Clinical history reported by participants formed the basis on which cohorts were assigned. Germline CDR1 and CDR2: SGHTS and YDEGEE. CDR3 length equals 15 residues. The ends were cut back, 5 bases at V and 0 bases at J, with 14 bases in the middle. The sequenced sample was PBMCs or T cells enriched from blood (not recorded which). The chain has TRBV5-8 and TRBJ2-5; possible D gene TRBD2, 6 bases. This receptor was identified in a middle-aged man with acute COVID-19. CDR3 sequence reads: CASSKYWGDQETQYF. The DNA for the CDR3 is TGTGCCAGCAGTAAATACTGGGGGGACCAAGAGACCCAGTACTTC.